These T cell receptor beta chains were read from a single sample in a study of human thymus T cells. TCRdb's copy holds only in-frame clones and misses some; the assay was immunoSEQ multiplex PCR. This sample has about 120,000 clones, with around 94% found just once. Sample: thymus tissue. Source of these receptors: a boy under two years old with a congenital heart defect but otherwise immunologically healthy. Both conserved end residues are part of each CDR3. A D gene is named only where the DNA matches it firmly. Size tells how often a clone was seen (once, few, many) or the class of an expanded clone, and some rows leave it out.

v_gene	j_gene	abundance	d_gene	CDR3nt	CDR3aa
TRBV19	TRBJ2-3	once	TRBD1	TGTGCCAGTAGTACTCGGACAGGGGGCACAGATACGCAGTATTTT	CASSTRTGGTDTQYF
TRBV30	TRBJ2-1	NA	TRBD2	TGTGCCTGGAGTCGCGGGGGGGCCGGCAATGAGCAGTTCTTC	CAWSRGGAGNEQFF
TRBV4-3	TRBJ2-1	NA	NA	TGCGCCAGCAGCCAAGCGACACTACCCGGAAAAGAGCAGTTCTTC	CASSQATLPGKEQFF
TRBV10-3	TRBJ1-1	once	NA	TGTGCCATCAGTGAGTTTCAGACAGCGAACACTGAAGCTTTCTTT	CAISEFQTANTEAFF
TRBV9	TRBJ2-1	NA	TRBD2	TGTGCCAGCAGTCTGAGAGGCGGGGGGATCTACAATGAGCAGTTCTTC	CASSLRGGGIYNEQFF
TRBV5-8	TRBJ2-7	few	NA	TGTGCCAGCAGCTTGGTGGAGGCGTTCGAGCAGTACTTC	CASSLVEAFEQYF
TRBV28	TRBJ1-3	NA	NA	TGTGCCAGCAGTGCCGTGGACGGGCTATATGGAAACACCATATATTTT	CASSAVDGLYGNTIYF
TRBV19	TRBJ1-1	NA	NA	TGTGCCAGTAGTACTAGGGTCATGAACACTGAAGCTTTCTTT	CASSTRVMNTEAFF
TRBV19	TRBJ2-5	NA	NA	TGTGCCAGTAGCTCCGGGAAGACCCAGTACTTC	CASSSGKTQYF
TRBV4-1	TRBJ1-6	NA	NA	TGCGCCAGCAGCCAAGATCAGGGCCTCAATTCACCCCTCCACTTT	CASSQDQGLNSPLHF
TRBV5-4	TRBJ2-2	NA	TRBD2	TGTGCCAGCAGCGCGGCCGGGACTAAGATCCCGCCCGGGGAGCTGTTTTTT	CASSAAGTKIPPGELFF
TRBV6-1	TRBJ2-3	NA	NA	TGTGCCAGCAGTGGGGGGGATACGCAGTATTTT	CASSGGDTQYF
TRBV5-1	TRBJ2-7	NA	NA	TGCGCCAGCAGCTTGGGGCCTAGGGCCTACGAGCAGTACTTC	CASSLGPRAYEQYF
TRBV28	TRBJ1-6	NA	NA	TGTGCCAGCAGTTCCATAACCAGGGAGGTTTCACCCCTCCACTTT	CASSSITREVSPLHF